The 30 T cell receptor beta chains listed next were all sequenced from one sample in a study of blood T cell repertoires in COVID-19. Only in-frame clones appear in the TCRdb table, and some are missing; sequencing was by immunoSEQ multiplex PCR. The table includes roughly 170,000 clones, approximately 85% detected once. The sample consisted of peripheral blood. These receptors all come from a woman between 50 and 59 years old with COVID-19, enrolled during active disease.

The table lists this clone with a count of one. In the same sample, other DNA sequences code for this CDR3. The chain is built from TRBV7-2 and TRBJ2-7, with 9 bases lining up with TRBD1. The CDR3 covers 13 residues. Trimming removed 4 bases from V and 4 bases from J; junction bases left unmatched: 2. Germline assignment: CDR1 SGHTA and CDR2 FQGNSA. CDR3 nucleotides: TGTGCCAGCAGCTCGGACAGGGGTTACGAGCAGTACTTC. Translation gives CASSSDRGYEQYF.

This chain uses TRBV19 with TRBJ1-2; possibly TRBD1 for D (5 bases). This CDR3 is 13 amino acids long. From germline, CDR1 is LNHDA and CDR2 SQIVND (reference sequence). The ends were cut back, 4 bases at V and 5 bases at J, with 11 bases in the middle. The CDR3, as DNA: TGTGCCAGTAGTACAGGGCAAGGGTATGGCTACACCTTC. Encoded protein: CASSTGQGYGYTF.

The table lists this clone with a few counts. The J gene is TRBJ2-2, the V gene TRBV29-1; 9 nucleotides align to TRBD1. The V and J ends lost 8 bases and 1 base, in that order; junction bases with no gene match: 5. This CDR3 spans 14 amino acids. The germline gives CDR1 SQVTM, CDR2 ANQGSEA. CDR3 protein: CSCQGQGNTGELFF. DNA for the CDR3: TGCAGCTGTCAGGGACAGGGGAACACCGGGGAGCTGTTTTTT.

This chain connects TRBV9 to TRBJ1-3; TRBD1 aligns across 7 bases. The germline gives CDR1 SGDLS, CDR2 YYNGEE. Germline trimming cut 0 bases from V and 6 bases from J; bases unmatched to any gene: 6. The CDR3 totals 15 residues. CDR3 region: CASSVEGQPLNTIYF. The CDR3 DNA follows: TGTGCCAGCAGCGTAGAGGGACAGCCGTTAAACACCATATATTTT.

The rearrangement uses TRBV11-2 and TRBJ2-7; 12 bases fit TRBD2. V lost 5 bases and J lost 4; bases outside the gene matches: 9. Germline lookup yields CDR1 SGHAT and CDR2 FQNNGV. The CDR3 is 16 amino acids. Here the CDR3 reads CASSPSLAGGIYEQYF. CDR3 DNA: TGTGCCAGCAGCCCGTCGCTAGCGGGGGGGATATACGAGCAGTACTTC.

CDR3 sequence (DNA): TGCGCCAACACATCGCGGAGGTGGGAGCAGTACTTC. Amino acids: CANTSRRWEQYF. J is TRBJ2-7 and V is TRBV23-1; D is perhaps TRBD2 (5 bases). TRBV23-1 is noted as an ORF with a role that remains uncertain. The CDR3 is 12 amino acids. Trimming pared 10 bases from V and 7 bases from J, leaving 17 bases between.

This chain uses TRBV4-2 with TRBJ1-2, with D possibly being TRBD1 (6 bases). Trimming removed 3 bases from V and 5 bases from J, with 10 bases in between. CDR3 length: 13 residues. The V gene's germline CDR1 is LGHNA and CDR2 YNFKEQ. The CDR3 sequence: CASSQGHPYGYTF. CDR3 sequence (DNA): TGTGCCAGCAGCCAGGGACACCCATATGGCTACACCTTC.

This chain joins TRBV18 and TRBJ2-3, with D hard to call. This CDR3 region has 12 residues. Deletions cut 0 bases from V and 5 bases from J, with 3 bases between. Germline V gene lookup returns CDR1 KGHSH and CDR2 LQKENI. The CDR3 reads CASSPPIDTQYF. The CDR3 DNA reads as TGTGCCAGCTCACCACCTATAGATACGCAGTATTTT. Complete variable domain (other parts from reference TRBV18 and TRBJ2-3): NAGVMQNPRHLVRRRGQEARLRCSPMKGHSHVYWYRQLPEEGLKFMVYLQKENIIDESGMPKERFSAEFPKEGPSILRIQQVVRGDSAAYFCASSPPIDTQYFGPGTRLTVL.

The rearrangement links TRBV27 to TRBJ1-2; 9 bases map to TRBD1. V dropped 5 bases and J dropped 6; count of bases not matched to a gene: 1. Germline assignment: CDR1 MNHEY and CDR2 SMNVEV (reference sequence). The length of the CDR3 is 12 residues. CDR3 sequence: CASSTGGHGYTF. The CDR3, as DNA: TGTGCCAGCAGTACAGGGGGCCATGGCTACACCTTC.

The genes are TRBV7-9 and TRBJ1-2; 8 bases map to TRBD1. Germline V CDR1 and CDR2: SEHNR, FQNEAQ (reference sequence). The junction had 5 bases not matched to a gene; V was cut back by 5 bases and J by 3 bases. This CDR3 has 14 amino acids. CDR3 in DNA: TGTGCCAGCAGCGGAGGACAGGGCGACTATGGCTACACCTTC. Its translation is CASSGGQGDYGYTF.

This clone was picked up one time. The rearrangement links TRBV19 to TRBJ2-3; 13 bases line up with TRBD2. The CDR3 length is 16 residues. V was pared by 8 bases and J by 3 bases, with 8 bases of the junction left unmatched. The germline gives CDR1 LNHDA, CDR2 SQIVND (reference sequence). The CDR3 sequence: CASSTSGGPPTDTQYF. The CDR3 nucleotides read TGTGCCAGTTCGACTAGCGGGGGGCCCCCTACAGATACGCAGTATTTT.

The rearrangement uses TRBV27 and TRBJ2-7, with 8 nucleotides matching TRBD2. J was trimmed by 7 bases and V by 3 bases; bases with no gene match: 8. This CDR3 spans 14 amino acids. The germline CDR1 and CDR2 sequences are MNHEY and SMNVEV (reference sequence). The CDR3 reads CASSLELAAAEQYF. DNA of the CDR3: TGTGCCAGCAGTTTGGAACTAGCGGCGGCGGAGCAGTACTTC.

V usage is TRBV5-6 and J usage is TRBJ2-7, with 7 bases aligning to TRBD2. Trimming removed 3 bases from V and 4 bases from J; junction bases left unmatched: 7. Germline V lookup: CDR1 SGHDT, CDR2 YYEEEE. This CDR3 comprises 14 residues. The CDR3 sequence is CASSSLGGDYEQYF. CDR3 coding DNA: TGTGCCAGCAGCTCCCTGGGGGGGGATTACGAGCAGTACTTC.

V gene TRBV11-2 combines with J gene TRBJ1-1, with D uncertain. The length of the CDR3 is 14 residues. V was clipped by 3 bases and J by 2 bases, with 10 bases between them. The germline CDR1 and CDR2 sequences are SGHAT and FQNNGV. The CDR3 bases are TGTGCCAGCAGCTTTGTGCGGGGAAACACTGAAGCTTTCTTT. Its translation is CASSFVRGNTEAFF.

The gene calls are TRBV27 and TRBJ1-1; TRBD1 matches at 7 bases. The CDR3 covers 15 residues. Per the germline V gene, CDR1 is MNHEY and CDR2 is SMNVEV (reference sequence). The ends lost 2 bases at V and 4 bases at J; junction bases unmatched: 7. The CDR3 protein is CASSLTSQGGTEAFF. The CDR3 bases are TGTGCCAGCAGTTTAACCAGCCAGGGGGGCACTGAAGCTTTCTTT.

The rearrangement joins TRBV20-1 to TRBJ2-1, with D unclear. The germline CDR1 and CDR2 sequences are DFQATT and SNEGSKA (reference sequence). CDR3 length: 10 residues. V was pared by 5 bases and J by 4 bases, with 3 bases between. The CDR3, as DNA: TGCAGTGCTCTATACAATGAGCAGTTCTTC. Protein product: CSALYNEQFF.

The chain joins TRBV30 to TRBJ1-1, with D possibly matching TRBD1 (5 bases). Germline V gene lookup returns CDR1 GTSNPN and CDR2 SVGIG (reference sequence). The CDR3 has 13 amino acids. The V and J ends lost 3 bases and 4 bases respectively, with 12 bases between them. CDR3 residues: CAWRGGTFTEAFF. CDR3 DNA: TGTGCCTGGAGGGGGGGGACTTTCACTGAAGCTTTCTTT.

This clone was picked up one time. The chain links TRBV5-1 to TRBJ1-6, with 11 bases matching TRBD1. J lost 8 bases, V lost 7 bases, and 11 bases had no gene match. The CDR3 spans 16 residues. Germline V lookup: CDR1 SGHRS, CDR2 YFSETQ. CDR3 bases: TGCGCCAGCTCTCTCTGGGACAGGGGGTATGATTCACCCCTCCACTTT. It translates to CASSLWDRGYDSPLHF.

This chain connects TRBV11-2 to TRBJ1-4; no definite D call. Germline CDR1 SGHAT, CDR2 FQNNGV. The CDR3 is made up of 13 amino acids. The ends were cut back, 4 bases at V and 4 bases at J, with 7 bases in the middle. The CDR3 reads CASSYSYNEKLFF. The CDR3 DNA reads as TGTGCCAGCAGCTACAGCTATAATGAAAAACTGTTTTTT. The whole variable domain, remainder taken from reference TRBV11-2 and TRBJ1-4, is EAGVAQSPRYKIIEKRQSVAFWCNPISGHATLYWYQQILGQGPKLLIQFQNNGVVDDSQLPKDRFSAERLKGVDSTLKIQPAKLEDSAVYLCASSYSYNEKLFFGSGTQLSVL.

J is TRBJ2-2 and V is TRBV14; D unclear. Germline loops: CDR1 SGHDN, CDR2 FVKESK. The germline V and J ends were trimmed by 2 bases and 8 bases, with 9 bases remaining between them. The CDR3 is made up of 13 amino acids. DNA of the CDR3: TGTGCCAGCAGCCAACCGATCGGTGGGGAGCTGTTTTTT. Translation gives CASSQPIGGELFF.

The genes are TRBV6-1 and TRBJ2-3, with 11 nucleotides matching TRBD2. V lost 2 bases to trimming and J lost 3 bases; unmatched junction nucleotides: 4. The CDR3 loop spans 16 amino acids. In germline, CDR1 is MNHNS, CDR2 SASEGT. The CDR3 nucleotides read TGTGCCAGCAGTGAATTAGCGGGGGGGCGGACAGATACGCAGTATTTT. Translating gives CASSELAGGRTDTQYF.

The chain carries TRBV6-5 and TRBJ2-3; no definite D call. The V end was cut by 0 bases, the J end by 0 bases, with 7 bases between. This CDR3 spans 15 amino acids. Germline assignment: CDR1 MNHEY and CDR2 SVGAGI. The CDR3 DNA reads TGTGCCAGCAGTTACTCGGGCACTAGCACAGATACGCAGTATTTT. It codes for CASSYSGTSTDTQYF.

The chain links TRBV19 to TRBJ1-2; TRBD1 is a possible D gene (6 bases). Trimming cost V 5 bases and J 8 bases, with 9 bases left between them. CDR1 and CDR2 (germline): LNHDA, SQIVND (reference sequence). This CDR3 spans 11 amino acids. CDR3 DNA sequence: TGTGCCAGTAGTGGACAGTGGGGCTACACCTTC. It codes for CASSGQWGYTF.

The chain couples TRBV5-1 to TRBJ2-7; 8 nucleotides agree with TRBD1. Germline-derived CDR1 and CDR2 are SGHRS and YFSETQ. This CDR3 has 14 amino acids. J lost 5 bases, V lost 0 bases, and 4 bases had no gene match. CDR3 nucleotides: TGCGCCAGCAGCTTGGGGGGACAGGCTGACGAGCAGTACTTC. Translating it yields CASSLGGQADEQYF.

The chain uses TRBV5-5 and TRBJ1-1; TRBD1 matches 9 bases. The germline V gene encodes CDR1 SGHKS and CDR2 YYEKEE (reference sequence). The CDR3 spans 16 residues. With 4 bases clipped from V and 1 base from J, the junction kept 8 bases outside the gene matches. The CDR3 spells CASSARLGQGNTEAFF. Here the CDR3 DNA reads TGTGCCAGCAGCGCGCGGTTGGGACAGGGGAACACTGAAGCTTTCTTT.

In its sample, this clone was seen once. The genes are TRBV14 and TRBJ1-6, with 7 bases identical to TRBD1. Germline V gene lookup returns CDR1 SGHDN and CDR2 FVKESK. Trimming took 4 bases from V and 5 from J; bases not matched to a gene: 8. The CDR3 totals 16 residues. CDR3 in DNA: TGTGCCAGCAGCCTCCAACAGGGGAGAAATAATTCACCCCTCCACTTT. The encoded protein is CASSLQQGRNNSPLHF.

The chain couples TRBV28 to TRBJ2-1, with a tentative D call TRBD2 (5 bases). CDR1 MDHEN and CDR2 SYDVKM come from the germline V gene. The V end lost 2 bases, the J end lost 5 bases, and 16 bases lay between the germline ends. The CDR3 loop spans 16 amino acids. CDR3 nucleotide sequence: TGTGCCAGCAGTTTAGGAGGACCGCCGAGGGACAATGAGCAGTTCTTC. This translates into CASSLGGPPRDNEQFF.

The chain joins TRBV19 to TRBJ1-5; TRBD1 might be the D (5 bases). CDR1 LNHDA and CDR2 SQIVND come from the germline V gene (reference sequence). The germline V and J ends were trimmed by 8 bases and 0 bases, with 11 bases remaining between them. This CDR3 contains 14 residues. The CDR3 nucleotides read TGTGCCAGTGATGACAGATATAGCAATCAGCCCCAGCATTTT. Its protein is CASDDRYSNQPQHF.

The chain recombines TRBV5-1 with TRBJ1-4; D may be TRBD1 (5 bases). This CDR3 has 15 amino acids. Germline loops: CDR1 SGHRS, CDR2 YFSETQ. The V and J ends lost 0 bases and 4 bases respectively, with 10 bases between them. The CDR3 region has the DNA TGCGCCAGCAGCTTGGATGCAGGGCATAATGAAAAACTGTTTTTT. It codes for CASSLDAGHNEKLFF.

The V call is TRBV4-2, the J call TRBJ2-3, with TRBD2 identical over 10 bases. Germline CDR1 LGHNA, CDR2 YNFKEQ. This CDR3 comprises 16 residues. V shed 4 bases, J shed 3 bases, and the junction held 7 bases outside the gene matches. In DNA, the CDR3 is TGTGCCAGCAGCCCCTCCGTTAGCGGGGGGACAGATACGCAGTATTTT. Amino acid sequence: CASSPSVSGGTDTQYF.